This is a list of T cell receptor beta chains from one sample in a study of T-cell memory formation after mild COVID-19. TCRdb processed the 5' RACE reads anew with MiXCR; each CDR3 protein has one entry. The sample has hundreds of thousands of distinct CDR3 sequences; approximately 19% are singletons. The source material was PBMCs or a T cell subset sorted from them (not recorded which). These receptors were obtained from an adult woman who had mild COVID-19 (a few samples of this study predate the infection). Cell type and time point are not known. CDR3s include the opening cysteine and the closing phenylalanine or tryptophan. The D gene is left open where the match is weak. The size field is filled for only some rows; it gives once, few, many or a size class.

j_call | clone_size | d_call | v_call | cdr3_nt | cdr3_aa
TRBJ2-3 | many | NA | TRBV12-3/TRBV12-4 | TGTGCCAGCAGTAGTTCGGCCGCAGATACGCAGTATTTT | CASSSSAADTQYF
TRBJ2-7 | NA | NA | TRBV7-2 | TGTGCCAGCAGCTTAATGGCCCCCGTCGAGCAGTACTTC | CASSLMAPVEQYF
TRBJ2-1 | NA | NA | TRBV6-5 | TGTGCCAGCAGTTACGACCTGGGGAATGAGCAGTTCTTC | CASSYDLGNEQFF
TRBJ2-5 | few | TRBD2 | TRBV20-1 | TGCAGTGCTAGAATTCCAGCGCGGGGGGAGGAGACCCAGTACTTC | CSARIPARGEETQYF
TRBJ2-7 | few | NA | TRBV27 | TGTGCCAGCAGCTCACGGATAGGGATCTACGAGCAGTACTTC | CASSSRIGIYEQYF
TRBJ1-5 | few | NA | TRBV27 | TGTGCCAGCAGTAGCGTTTTAGCAGACTACAATCAGCCCCAGCATTTT | CASSSVLADYNQPQHF
TRBJ2-1 | NA | TRBD1 | TRBV5-1 | TGCGCCAGCAGTCGCACAGGGGAGTCCTACAATGAGCAGTTCTTC | CASSRTGESYNEQFF
TRBJ1-4 | NA | NA | TRBV25-1 | TGTGCCAGCAGTGATGGGGACCTTAATGAAAAACTGTTTTTT | CASSDGDLNEKLFF
TRBJ1-1 | few | TRBD1 | TRBV18 | TGTGCCAGCTCACCCACTAGACAGGGGGCGGAAGCTTTCTTT | CASSPTRQGAEAFF
TRBJ1-5 | NA | TRBD1 | TRBV7-2 | TGTGCCAGCACCGGGACAGGGAGCAATCAGCCCCAGCATTTT | CASTGTGSNQPQHF
TRBJ2-7 | NA | TRBD1 | TRBV29-1 | TGCAGCGTTGAAGAGGGACAGCCCCACTCCTACGAGCAGTACTTC | CSVEEGQPHSYEQYF
TRBJ1-6 | NA | NA | TRBV27 | TGTGCCAGCAGCTGGAAGGGTGTGGATTCACCCCTCCACTTT | CASSWKGVDSPLHF
TRBJ1-2 | NA | NA | TRBV7-9 | TGTGCCAGCAGCCCCGCGTCTGCAGGGATTGGTGGCTACACCTTC | CASSPASAGIGGYTF
TRBJ1-1 | few | NA | TRBV7-9 | TGTGCCAGCAGCCCAGAGGGGCAGTTATACACTGAAGCTTTCTTT | CASSPEGQLYTEAFF
TRBJ2-7 | NA | TRBD2 | TRBV7-2 | TGTGCCAGCAGCTTAGGACTAGCGGCACACCCCGGGCCCTACGAGCAGTACTTC | CASSLGLAAHPGPYEQYF
TRBJ2-7 | NA | TRBD2 | TRBV4-3 | TGCGCCAGCAGCCCGGGACTAGCGGGAGACCCCAGCTCCTACGAGCAGTACTTC | CASSPGLAGDPSSYEQYF
TRBJ2-7 | few | NA | TRBV7-2 | TGTGCCAGCAGCTTGGTGGGGTCACCCTACGAGCAGTACTTC | CASSLVGSPYEQYF
TRBJ2-7 | NA | NA | TRBV25-1 | TGTGCCAGCAGTGAATGGATCGAGCAGTACTTC | CASSEWIEQYF
TRBJ2-1 | NA | NA | TRBV4-2 | TGTGCCAGCAGCCAAGATTTCAGCGGGGAGCAGTTCTTC | CASSQDFSGEQFF
TRBJ2-2 | NA | NA | TRBV24-1 | TGTGCCACCAGTGGATCCAGGAACACCGGGGAGCTGTTTTTT | CATSGSRNTGELFF
TRBJ2-7 | few | TRBD1 | TRBV6-5 | TGTGCCAGCAGTTACTCCGGGACAGACGGCTACGAGCAGTACTTC | CASSYSGTDGYEQYF
TRBJ2-3 | NA | TRBD2 | TRBV12-3/TRBV12-4 | TGTGCCAGCAGGATAATAGCGGGAGGGCATTCAGATACGCAGTATTTT | CASRIIAGGHSDTQYF
TRBJ2-1 | few | TRBD1 | TRBV5-1 | TGCGCCAGCAGCTCATCCGGGACAGGGCGCGATGAGCAGTTCTTC | CASSSSGTGRDEQFF
TRBJ1-1 | few | NA | TRBV9 | TGTGCCAGCAGGGCCGGGACGGGGGTGACTGAAGCTTTCTTT | CASRAGTGVTEAFF
TRBJ2-1 | once | TRBD2 | TRBV7-8 | TGTGCCAGCAGCTTCGTAGGCGTCGGAGTAGCGGGAGTTCAGTCCAATGAGCAGCTCTTC | CASSFVGVGVAGVQSNEQLF
TRBJ2-7 | many | TRBD2 | TRBV12-3/TRBV12-4 | TGTGCCAGCAGCTTAGGCGGGAGCTCCTACGAGCAGTACTTC | CASSLGGSSYEQYF
TRBJ1-2 | few | TRBD1 | TRBV7-9 | TGTGCCAGCAGCTTCCTGGGACAGCCCCTAAGGGATGGCTACACCTTC | CASSFLGQPLRDGYTF
TRBJ2-5 | NA | NA | TRBV7-2 | TGTGCCAGCAGCTTACTAGGGGCCACCCAAGAGACCCAGTACTTC | CASSLLGATQETQYF
TRBJ2-2 | NA | NA | TRBV5-5 | TGTGCCAGCAGCTACAGGGTGGCAACGAACACCGGGGAGCTGTTTTTT | CASSYRVATNTGELFF
TRBJ2-4 | few | TRBD1 | TRBV11-3 | TGTGCCAGCAGTCGACAGGGGGGCTCCAAAAACATTCAGTACTTC | CASSRQGGSKNIQYF
TRBJ1-3 | NA | NA | TRBV6-2/TRBV6-3 | TGTGCCAGCAGTTACCGGCTAAGGGGAACTGGAAACACCATATATTTT | CASSYRLRGTGNTIYF
TRBJ2-7 | few | TRBD1 | TRBV20-1 | TGCAGTGCTACGGACAGGGCTGCGTTCGACGAGCAGTACTTC | CSATDRAAFDEQYF
TRBJ2-5 | many | NA | TRBV7-9 | TGTGCCAGCAGCTTAGCCCCGGCGGCAGGGGCAGAGACCCAGTACTTC | CASSLAPAAGAETQYF
TRBJ2-3 | few | NA | TRBV30 | TGTGCCTGGAGTGGGATTGACACAGATACGCAGTATTTT | CAWSGIDTDTQYF
TRBJ1-2 | few | TRBD1 | TRBV6-6 | TGTGCCAGCAGTACCCGGGACAGGGGAGACTATGGCTACACCTTC | CASSTRDRGDYGYTF
TRBJ2-2 | NA | TRBD2 | TRBV4-2 | TGTGCCAGCAGCCGCACCGGGACTAGCGGGGGGGCCGCGGGCACCGGGGAGCTGTTTTTT | CASSRTGTSGGAAGTGELFF
TRBJ1-3 | NA | TRBD1 | TRBV5-1 | TGCGCCAGCAGCCAGAGACAGGGAGGAAACACCATATATTTT | CASSQRQGGNTIYF
TRBJ2-7 | few | TRBD1 | TRBV7-9 | TGTGCCAGCAGCTCAACAGGGGGGACCCCCTACGAGCAGTACTTC | CASSSTGGTPYEQYF
TRBJ2-1 | NA | NA | TRBV2 | TGTGCCAGCATGGGGCCCAGGGGCCACTATCACTCCTACAATGAGCAGTTCTTC | CASMGPRGHYHSYNEQFF
TRBJ2-5 | NA | NA | TRBV5-1 | TGCGCCAGCAGCTTGGCCGTCCCAGGGGCCCGGGGGGCCCAGTACTTC | CASSLAVPGARGAQYF
TRBJ1-2 | few | TRBD1 | TRBV5-1 | TGCGCCAGCAGCCCACTACAGGGGATTAACTATGGCTACACCTTC | CASSPLQGINYGYTF
TRBJ2-3 | many | NA | TRBV11-2 | TGTGCCAGCAGCCTTACTACAGGGACAGATACGCAGTATTTT | CASSLTTGTDTQYF
TRBJ1-4 | NA | TRBD1 | TRBV7-2 | TGTGCCAGCAGCTTAGCGATATACCCCGGCGGAGATAAACAGGGGAAACTGTTTTTT | CASSLAIYPGGDKQGKLFF
TRBJ2-7 | NA | NA | TRBV3-1 | TGTGCCAGCAGCCGCAGGGTCGACGAGCAGTACTTC | CASSRRVDEQYF
TRBJ2-7 | NA | NA | TRBV4-3 | TGCGCCAGCAGCCAAGATTGGGAGGACAGGCCCTACGAGCAGTACTTC | CASSQDWEDRPYEQYF
TRBJ1-2 | NA | NA | TRBV7-9 | TGTGCCAGCACCAATAATCTGGATGGCTACACCTTC | CASTNNLDGYTF
TRBJ2-7 | NA | TRBD2 | TRBV18 | TGTGCCAGCTCACCCTCACTAGCGGGGGACGTCTACGAGCAGTACTTC | CASSPSLAGDVYEQYF
TRBJ2-3 | NA | NA | TRBV18 | TGTGCCAGCTCACCACGCTCTCATACGGAGGCAGATACGCAGTATTTT | CASSPRSHTEADTQYF
TRBJ1-1 | NA | NA | TRBV5-5 | TGTGCCAGCAGCTTGGTTTGGGGGCCCACTGAAGCTTTCTTT | CASSLVWGPTEAFF
TRBJ1-1 | NA | NA | TRBV2 | TGTGCCAGCAGTGAAGAGACACCTCGAGCATTCACTGAAGCTTTCTTT | CASSEETPRAFTEAFF
TRBJ1-1 | many | TRBD1 | TRBV4-1 | TGCGCCAGCAGCCAGATACAGGGGGGTAACACTGAAGCTTTCTTT | CASSQIQGGNTEAFF
TRBJ2-2 | many | TRBD1 | TRBV7-2 | TGTGCCAGCAGCCCTGACAGGGTGGCAGGAACCGGGGAGCTGTTTTTT | CASSPDRVAGTGELFF
TRBJ2-7 | NA | NA | TRBV18 | TGTGCCAGCTCACCACGAGCGAACAACTACGAGCAGTACTTC | CASSPRANNYEQYF